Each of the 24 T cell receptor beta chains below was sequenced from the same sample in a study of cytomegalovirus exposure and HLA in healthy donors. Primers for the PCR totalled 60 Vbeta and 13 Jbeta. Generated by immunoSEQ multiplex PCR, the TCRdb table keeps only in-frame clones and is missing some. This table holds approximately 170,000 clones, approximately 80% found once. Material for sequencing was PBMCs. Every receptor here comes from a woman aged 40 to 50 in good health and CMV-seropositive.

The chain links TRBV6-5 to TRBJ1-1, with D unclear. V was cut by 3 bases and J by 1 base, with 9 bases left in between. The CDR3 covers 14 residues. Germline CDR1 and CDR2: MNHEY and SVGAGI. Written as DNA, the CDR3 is TGTGCCAGCAGTTATCGACACCGGAACACTGAAGCTTTCTTT. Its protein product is CASSYRHRNTEAFF.

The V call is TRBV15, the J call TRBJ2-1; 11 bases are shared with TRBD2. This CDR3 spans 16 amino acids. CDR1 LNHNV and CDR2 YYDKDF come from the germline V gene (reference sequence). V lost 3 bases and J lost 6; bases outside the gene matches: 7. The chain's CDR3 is CATSRPLAGAVNEQFF. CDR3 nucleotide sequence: TGTGCCACCAGCAGGCCACTAGCGGGGGCGGTCAATGAGCAGTTCTTC.

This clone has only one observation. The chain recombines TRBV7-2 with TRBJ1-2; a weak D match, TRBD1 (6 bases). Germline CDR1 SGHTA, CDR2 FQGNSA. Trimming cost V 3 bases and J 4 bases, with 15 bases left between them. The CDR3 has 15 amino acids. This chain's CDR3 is CASSFRSDRIYGYTF. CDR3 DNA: TGTGCCAGCAGCTTTAGATCGGACAGAATCTATGGCTACACCTTC.

This CDR3 is CASSFRTGELFF. The CDR3 DNA sequence: TGTGCCAGCAGCTTTCGGACCGGGGAGCTGTTTTTT. The chain employs TRBV7-8 and TRBJ2-2; no clear D. The CDR3 runs to 12 residues. V was shortened by 3 bases and J by 5 bases, with 4 bases between the two germline ends. CDR1 and CDR2 from the germline V gene are SGHVS and FQNEAQ.

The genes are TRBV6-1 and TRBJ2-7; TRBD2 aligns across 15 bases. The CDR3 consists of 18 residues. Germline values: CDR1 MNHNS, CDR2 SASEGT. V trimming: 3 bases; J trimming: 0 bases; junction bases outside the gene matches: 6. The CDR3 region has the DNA TGTGCCAGCAGTGAGGGGACTAGCGGGGGGCTCGCCTCCTACGAGCAGTACTTC. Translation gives CASSEGTSGGLASYEQYF.

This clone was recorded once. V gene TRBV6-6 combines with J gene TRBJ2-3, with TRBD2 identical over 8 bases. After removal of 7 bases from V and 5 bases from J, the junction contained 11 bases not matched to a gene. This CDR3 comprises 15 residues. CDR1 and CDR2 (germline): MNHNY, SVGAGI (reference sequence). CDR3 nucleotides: TGTGCCAGCACCCCTGACGGGGGGGGAGGAGATACGCAGTATTTT. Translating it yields CASTPDGGGGDTQYF.

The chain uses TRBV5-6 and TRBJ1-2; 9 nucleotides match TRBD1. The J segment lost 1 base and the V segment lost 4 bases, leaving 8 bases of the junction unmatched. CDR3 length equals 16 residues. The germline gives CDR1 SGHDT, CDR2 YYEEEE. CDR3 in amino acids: CASSLGQGLGNYGYTF. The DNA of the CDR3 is TGTGCCAGCAGCCTTGGACAGGGGCTGGGTAACTATGGCTACACCTTC. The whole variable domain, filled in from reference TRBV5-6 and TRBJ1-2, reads DAGVTQSPTHLIKTRGQQVTLRCSPKSGHDTVSWYQQALGQGPQFIFQYYEEEERQRGNFPDRFSGHQFPNYSSELNVNALLLGDSALYLCASSLGQGLGNYGYTFGSGTRLTVV.

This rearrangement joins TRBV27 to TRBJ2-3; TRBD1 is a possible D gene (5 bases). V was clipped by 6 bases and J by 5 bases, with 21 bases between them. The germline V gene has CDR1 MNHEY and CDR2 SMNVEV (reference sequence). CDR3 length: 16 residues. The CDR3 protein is CASRGLIQGGEDTQYF. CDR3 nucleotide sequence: TGTGCCAGCAGAGGCCTGATCCAGGGTGGGGAAGATACGCAGTATTTT.

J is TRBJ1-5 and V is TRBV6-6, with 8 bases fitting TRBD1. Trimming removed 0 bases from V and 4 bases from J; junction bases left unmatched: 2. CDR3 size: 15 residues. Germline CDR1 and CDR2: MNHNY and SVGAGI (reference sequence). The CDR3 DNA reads TGTGCCAGCAGTTACTCCTGGACAGGGAATCAGCCCCAGCATTTT. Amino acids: CASSYSWTGNQPQHF.

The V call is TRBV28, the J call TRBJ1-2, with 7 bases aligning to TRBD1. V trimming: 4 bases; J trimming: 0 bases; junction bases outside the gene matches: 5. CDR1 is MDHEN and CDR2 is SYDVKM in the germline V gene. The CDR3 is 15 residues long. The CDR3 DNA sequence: TGTGCCAGCAGTTCCCCGGGACAGACTAACTATGGCTACACCTTC. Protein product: CASSSPGQTNYGYTF.

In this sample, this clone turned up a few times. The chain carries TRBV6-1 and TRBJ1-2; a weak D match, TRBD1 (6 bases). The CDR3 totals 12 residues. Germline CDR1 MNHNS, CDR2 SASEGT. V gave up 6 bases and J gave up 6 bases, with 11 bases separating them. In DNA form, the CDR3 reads TGTGCCAGCAGAGGGGGGGCGCATGGCTACACCTTC. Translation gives CASRGGAHGYTF.

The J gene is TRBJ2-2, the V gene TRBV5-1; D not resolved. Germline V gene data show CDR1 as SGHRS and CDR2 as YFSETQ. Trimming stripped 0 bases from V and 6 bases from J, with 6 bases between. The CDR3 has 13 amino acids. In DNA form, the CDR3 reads TGCGCCAGCAGCTTGGATGTCGCCGGGGAGCTGTTTTTT. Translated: CASSLDVAGELFF.

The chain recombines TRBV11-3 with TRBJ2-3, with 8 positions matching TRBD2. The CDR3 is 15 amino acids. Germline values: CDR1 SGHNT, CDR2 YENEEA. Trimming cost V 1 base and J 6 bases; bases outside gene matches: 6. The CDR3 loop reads CASSLGRGGLDTQYF. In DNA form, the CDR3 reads TGTGCCAGCAGCTTAGGTCGGGGGGGCTTGGATACGCAGTATTTT.

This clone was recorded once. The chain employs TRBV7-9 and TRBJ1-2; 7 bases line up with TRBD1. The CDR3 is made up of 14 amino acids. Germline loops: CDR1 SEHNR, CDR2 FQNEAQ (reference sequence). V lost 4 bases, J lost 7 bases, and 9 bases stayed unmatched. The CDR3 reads CASSSQGQSGGYTF. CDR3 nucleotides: TGTGCCAGCAGCTCTCAGGGACAGTCTGGTGGCTACACCTTC.

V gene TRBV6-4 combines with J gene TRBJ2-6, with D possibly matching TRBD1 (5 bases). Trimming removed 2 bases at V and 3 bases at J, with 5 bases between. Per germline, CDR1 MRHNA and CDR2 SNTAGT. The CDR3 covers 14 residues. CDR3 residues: CASSDRGGANVLTF. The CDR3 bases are TGTGCCAGCAGTGACAGGGGTGGGGCCAACGTCCTGACTTTC.

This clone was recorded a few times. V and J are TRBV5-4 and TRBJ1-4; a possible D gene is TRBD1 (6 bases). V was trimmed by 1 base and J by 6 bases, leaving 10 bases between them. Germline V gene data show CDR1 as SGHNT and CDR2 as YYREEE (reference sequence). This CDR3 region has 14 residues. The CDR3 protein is CASSLQGPYEKLFF. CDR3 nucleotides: TGTGCCAGCAGCTTGCAGGGGCCCTATGAAAAACTGTTTTTT. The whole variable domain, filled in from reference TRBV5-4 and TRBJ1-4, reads ETGVTQSPTHLIKTRGQQVTLRCSSQSGHNTVSWYQQALGQGPQFIFQYYREEENGRGNFPPRFSGLQFPNYSSELNVNALELDDSALYLCASSLQGPYEKLFFGSGTQLSVL.

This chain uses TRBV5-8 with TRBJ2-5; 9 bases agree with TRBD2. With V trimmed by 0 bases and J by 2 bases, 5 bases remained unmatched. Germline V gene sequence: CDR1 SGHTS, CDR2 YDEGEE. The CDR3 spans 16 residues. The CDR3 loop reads CASSLGSGGLQETQYF. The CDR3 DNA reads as TGTGCCAGCAGCTTGGGTAGCGGGGGACTACAAGAGACCCAGTACTTC. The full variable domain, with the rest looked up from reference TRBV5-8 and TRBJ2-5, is EAGVTQSPTHLIKTRGQQATLRCSPISGHTSVYWYQQALGLGLQFLLWYDEGEERNRGNFPPRFSGRQFPNYSSELNVNALELEDSALYLCASSLGSGGLQETQYFGPGTRLLVL.

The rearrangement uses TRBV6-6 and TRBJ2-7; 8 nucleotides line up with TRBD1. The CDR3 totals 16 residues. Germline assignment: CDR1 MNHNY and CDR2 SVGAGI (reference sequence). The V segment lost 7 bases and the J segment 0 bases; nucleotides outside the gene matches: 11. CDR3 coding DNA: TGTGCCAGCATCAAAGACAGGGGAGTCGCCTCCTACGAGCAGTACTTC. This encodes CASIKDRGVASYEQYF.

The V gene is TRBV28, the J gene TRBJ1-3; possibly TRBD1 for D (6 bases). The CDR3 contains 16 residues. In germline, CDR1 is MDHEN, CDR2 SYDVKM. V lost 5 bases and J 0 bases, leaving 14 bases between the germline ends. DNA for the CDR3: TGTGCCAGCAGTCGAGCAGGGGACCGCTCTGGAAACACCATATATTTT. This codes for CASSRAGDRSGNTIYF.

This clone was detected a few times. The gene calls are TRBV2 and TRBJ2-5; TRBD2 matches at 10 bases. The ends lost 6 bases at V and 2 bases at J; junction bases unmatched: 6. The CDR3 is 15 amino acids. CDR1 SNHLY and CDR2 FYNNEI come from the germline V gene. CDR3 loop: CASRTGLAAQETQYF. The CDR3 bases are TGTGCCAGCAGGACCGGACTAGCGGCACAAGAGACCCAGTACTTC.

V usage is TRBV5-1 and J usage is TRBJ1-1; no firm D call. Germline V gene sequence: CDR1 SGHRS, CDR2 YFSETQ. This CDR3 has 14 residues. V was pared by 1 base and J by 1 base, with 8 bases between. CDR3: CASSLSISNTEAFF. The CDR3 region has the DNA TGCGCCAGCAGCTTGTCAATTTCGAACACTGAAGCTTTCTTT.

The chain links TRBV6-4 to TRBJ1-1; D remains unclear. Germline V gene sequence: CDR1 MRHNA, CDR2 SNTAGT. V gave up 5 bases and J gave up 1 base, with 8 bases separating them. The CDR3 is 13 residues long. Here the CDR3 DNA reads TGTGCCAGCAGTCTTTTATCGAACACTGAAGCTTTCTTT. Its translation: CASSLLSNTEAFF.

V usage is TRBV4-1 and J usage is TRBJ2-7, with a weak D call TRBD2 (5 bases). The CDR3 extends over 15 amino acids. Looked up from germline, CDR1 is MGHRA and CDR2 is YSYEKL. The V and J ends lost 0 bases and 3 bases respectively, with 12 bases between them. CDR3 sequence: CASSQEEGGYYEQYF. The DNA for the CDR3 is TGCGCCAGCAGCCAAGAGGAAGGAGGTTACTACGAGCAGTACTTC.

The CDR3 spells CASGLAGINTGELFF. DNA for the CDR3: TGTGCCAGCGGCCTAGCGGGGATCAACACCGGGGAGCTGTTTTTT. The chain combines TRBV5-4 with TRBJ2-2, with TRBD2 identical over 9 bases. Germline V CDR1 and CDR2: SGHNT, YYREEE (reference sequence). The CDR3 spans 15 residues. Trimming removed 7 bases from V and 2 bases from J; junction bases left unmatched: 6. Supplemented by reference TRBV5-4 and TRBJ2-2, the full variable domain reads ETGVTQSPTHLIKTRGQQVTLRCSSQSGHNTVSWYQQALGQGPQFIFQYYREEENGRGNFPPRFSGLQFPNYSSELNVNALELDDSALYLCASGLAGINTGELFFGEGSRLTVL.